Given below is one TCR beta chain in context. Its antigen is undetermined. The CDR3 loop spans 18 amino acids. V was clipped by 4 bases and J by 6 bases; unmatched bases: 14. CDR1 is SGHRS and CDR2 is YFSETQ in the germline V gene. The sample is drawn from a study of shared clonotypes between healthy human individuals. Broader study findings: Naive subsets, compared against memory subsets, generally had larger estimated richness values.

Genomic DNA of every subset was divided equally among multiple immunoSEQ plates. The method was immunoSEQ multiplex PCR; TCRdb's version includes in-frame clones alone and lacks a portion of them. The sample contains over a million clones, more than 95% of which appear only once. The receptor's source is a man under 40 in good health. This chain joins TRBV5-1 and TRBJ2-4; 12 bases match TRBD2. Specimen: naive CD4+ T cells sorted from blood. Subset meaning: CD45RA+ positively selected. The CDR3 protein is CASSKDLAGGPSGNIQYF. The CDR3 DNA reads TGCGCCAGCAGCAAGGATCTAGCGGGAGGGCCCTCAGGAAACATTCAGTACTTC.